This T cell receptor beta chain came from a study of blood T cell repertoires in COVID-19. Enrolled during active infection, Seattle patients were then followed longitudinally. Method: immunoSEQ multiplex PCR; TCRdb's copy keeps in-frame clones and lacks some. The repertoire holds 300,000 to 450,000 clones, with approximately 89% as singletons. Germline values: CDR1 SGHTS, CDR2 YDEGEE. The V segment lost 3 bases and the J segment 8 bases; nucleotides outside the gene matches: 6. The CDR3 covers 14 residues. The sequence was collected from a woman aged 55-69 years with COVID-19, enrolled during active disease. The genes are TRBV5-8 and TRBJ1-4, with 8 bases matching TRBD1. Source material: peripheral blood. DNA for the CDR3: TGTGCCAGCAGCTCGGACAGGGCCAGCGAAAAACTGTTTTTT. It encodes CASSSDRASEKLFF.